The rows below give T cell receptor beta chains drawn from one sample of a study of blood T cell repertoires in COVID-19. The protocol was immunoSEQ multiplex PCR, while the TCRdb copy is restricted to in-frame clones and leaves out a portion. This sample carries fewer than 75,000 clones, more than 75% of them seen once, and the ten largest clones take 5% to 6.5%. Sequenced: peripheral blood. Receptors were obtained from a woman aged 55 to 70 with acute or convalescent COVID-19. Both conserved end residues are trimmed from each CDR3.

v_gene	j_gene	CDR3aa
TRBV5-6	TRBJ2-1	ASSLTRRGEQF
TRBV13	TRBJ1-4	ASSLGQGWDEKLF
TRBV9	TRBJ2-7	ASSVGAGGTYEQY
TRBV29-1	TRBJ1-1	SVEEGRGGMGTEAF
TRBV5-1	TRBJ1-1	ASSLGLLSTGDMNTEAF
TRBV29-1	TRBJ2-2	SVEGFKGGQTGELF
TRBV27	TRBJ2-2	ASTLLAGGANTGELF
TRBV7-3	TRBJ1-2	ASSSEGQTNYGYT
TRBV29-1	TRBJ2-5	SVEDLETQY
TRBV13	TRBJ1-2	ASALTGGFVYGYT
TRBV19	TRBJ1-1	ASSIRGRNTEAF
TRBV18	TRBJ1-6	ASSRAQLNSPLH
TRBV5-1	TRBJ1-1	ASSMTGGTEAF
TRBV7-2	TRBJ2-7	ASSKGLASYEQY
TRBV19	TRBJ2-5	ASSILDGGGETQY
TRBV21-1	TRBJ2-3	ASSKTPSSTDTQY
TRBV21-1	TRBJ1-2	ASSPRRGGKDYGYT
TRBV7-3	TRBJ1-2	ASSPRQGYGYT
TRBV18	TRBJ2-3	ASSPDRQGYSSDTQY
TRBV9	TRBJ2-1	ASSLGLNEQF
TRBV28	TRBJ2-3	ASSFSRGRADTQY
TRBV5-6	TRBJ1-1	ASSPPGHLTEAF
TRBV12-3/TRBV12-4	TRBJ2-7	ASSFPRDEQY
TRBV2	TRBJ1-2	AGRPTLNYGYT
TRBV4-3	TRBJ2-7	ASSLGQGRYEQY
TRBV12-5	TRBJ1-4	ASGLVRDWGHHNEKLF
TRBV30	TRBJ2-5	AWSQGVAETQY
TRBV2	TRBJ1-4	ASIVNPYNEKLF
TRBV27	TRBJ1-2	ASSQQGGLNYGYT
TRBV10-3	TRBJ1-1	AIREGANTEAF
TRBV25-1	TRBJ1-1	ASSVTQGYTEAF
TRBV28	TRBJ2-1	ATGQRNEQF
TRBV7-3	TRBJ1-2	ASSFNDGSGYT
TRBV6-5	TRBJ2-1	ASTGGLNEQF
TRBV5-1	TRBJ1-2	ASSLATIYGYT
TRBV14	TRBJ1-3	ASSQVGSGNTIY
TRBV19	TRBJ1-1	ASSIPQGLRQTEAF
TRBV12-5	TRBJ2-1	ASGSGDRAGNEQF
TRBV6-2/TRBV6-3	TRBJ1-1	ASSFNLNTEAF
TRBV12-3/TRBV12-4	TRBJ1-1	ASAGTGGAEAF
TRBV19	TRBJ2-3	ASSIESGGRPTDTQY